The 14 T cell receptor beta chains given below trace back to one sample, sequenced in a study of cytomegalovirus exposure and HLA in healthy donors. The PCR was carried out with 60 Vbeta primers and 13 Jbeta primers. The data were produced by immunoSEQ multiplex PCR, yet TCRdb's version contains in-frame clones alone and is incomplete. Among under 200,000 clones listed, roughly 77% were seen once. The specimen was PBMCs. These receptors came from a man aged 25-40 years in good health and CMV-seropositive.

The chain carries TRBV19 and TRBJ1-5, with a tentative D call TRBD1 (5 bases). This CDR3 region has 13 residues. Germline lookup yields CDR1 LNHDA and CDR2 SQIVND (reference sequence). Trimming took off 10 bases at V and 3 bases at J, with 13 bases between the two ends. Here the CDR3 DNA reads TGTGCCACCTCAAGCGGGGCCAATCAGCCCCAGCATTTT. It specifies CATSSGANQPQHF.

This clone was detected only once. The chain has TRBV7-9 and TRBJ1-4, with no clear D. The CDR3 contains 14 residues. Germline values: CDR1 SEHNR, CDR2 FQNEAQ (reference sequence). V lost 0 bases and J 8 bases, leaving 10 bases between the germline ends. The CDR3 region has the DNA TGTGCCAGCAGCTTAGCCAACGAAGAGGAAAAACTGTTTTTT. It codes for CASSLANEEEKLFF.

V and J are TRBV18 and TRBJ2-7; TRBD1 aligns across 7 bases. The germline V gene has CDR1 KGHSH and CDR2 LQKENI. This CDR3 is built from 14 residues. The V segment lost 2 bases and the J segment 4 bases; nucleotides outside the gene matches: 5. CDR3 nucleotide sequence: TGTGCCAGCTCACCAGAGGGACAGCCTTACGAGCAGTACTTC. Its protein product is CASSPEGQPYEQYF.

V and J are TRBV29-1 and TRBJ2-7; tentative D call: TRBD1 (6 bases). V was clipped by 6 bases and J by 1 base, with 13 bases between them. This CDR3 has 13 amino acids. Germline CDR1 SQVTM, CDR2 ANQGSEA. Written as DNA, the CDR3 is TGCAGCGTGCGACAGGCGGGTTCCTACGAGCAGTACTTC. This codes for CSVRQAGSYEQYF.

This chain joins TRBV30 and TRBJ2-3, with D possibly TRBD2 on 6 matching bases. Trimming removed 3 bases at V and 5 bases at J, with 12 bases between. The CDR3 spans 13 residues. Germline V lookup: CDR1 GTSNPN, CDR2 SVGIG (reference sequence). The CDR3 DNA follows: TGTGCCTGGAGGATCTGGAGGGAAGATACGCAGTATTTT. Its translation: CAWRIWREDTQYF.

The chain has TRBV5-1 and TRBJ2-5; D remains unclear. Germline CDR1 SGHRS, CDR2 YFSETQ. The V end was cut by 2 bases, the J end by 2 bases, with 10 bases between. CDR3 length: 14 amino acids. The CDR3 region has the DNA TGCGCCAGCAGCTTTGTAACTCCGCAAGAGACCCAGTACTTC. Translated, it gives CASSFVTPQETQYF.

V and J are TRBV6-6 and TRBJ2-1; tentative D call: TRBD1 (5 bases). This CDR3 is 14 amino acids long. CDR1 is MNHNY and CDR2 is SVGAGI in the germline V gene (reference sequence). Trimming removed 7 bases at V and 2 bases at J, with 12 bases between. The CDR3 is CASNDGQTYNEQFF. DNA for the CDR3: TGTGCCAGCAATGATGGACAAACCTACAATGAGCAGTTCTTC.

The rearrangement links TRBV7-9 to TRBJ2-3, with 8 bases lining up with TRBD1. Per germline, CDR1 SEHNR and CDR2 FQNEAQ (reference sequence). With 5 bases clipped from V and 0 bases from J, the junction kept 13 bases outside the gene matches. This CDR3 contains 18 residues. The CDR3 DNA reads TGTGCCAGCAGCGTACCACTCGGGACAGGATTTAGCACAGATACGCAGTATTTT. This translates into CASSVPLGTGFSTDTQYF.

The chain joins TRBV5-1 to TRBJ2-1; TRBD1 aligns across 9 bases. The CDR3 extends over 14 amino acids. Germline V CDR1 and CDR2: SGHRS, YFSETQ. V lost 4 bases to trimming and J lost 5 bases; unmatched junction nucleotides: 4. CDR3 residues: CASSVDRGDNEQFF. In DNA, the CDR3 is TGCGCCAGCAGCGTCGACAGGGGGGACAATGAGCAGTTCTTC.

The chain employs TRBV5-4 and TRBJ2-3, with 7 bases that match TRBD2. The CDR3 length is 13 residues. Trimming at V came to 2 bases and at J to 8 bases, leaving 5 bases not matched to a gene. Per the germline V gene, CDR1 is SGHNT and CDR2 is YYREEE (reference sequence). The CDR3 loop reads CASSFAGDRTQYF. The CDR3, as DNA: TGTGCCAGCAGCTTTGCGGGGGACCGTACGCAGTATTTT.

This clone was observed a single time. The rearrangement uses TRBV5-8 and TRBJ2-5, with no clear D. V lost 0 bases and J lost 2, with 5 bases in between. This CDR3 comprises 13 residues. Germline-derived CDR1 and CDR2 are SGHTS and YDEGEE. The CDR3 DNA sequence: TGTGCCAGCAGCTTGGGCCAGCAAGAGACCCAGTACTTC. Its translation: CASSLGQQETQYF.

The J gene is TRBJ2-3, the V gene TRBV9; D gene unclear. This CDR3 contains 16 residues. Trimming cost V 0 bases and J 2 bases, with 13 bases left between them. Germline-derived CDR1 and CDR2 are SGDLS and YYNGEE. The DNA of the CDR3 is TGTGCCAGCAGCGTAGAGATCCGGTTTACCACAGATACGCAGTATTTT. Translating it yields CASSVEIRFTTDTQYF.

This clone turned up a few times. The chain carries TRBV2 and TRBJ1-1; 8 nucleotides match TRBD1. Germline CDR1 SNHLY, CDR2 FYNNEI. V gave up 6 bases and J gave up 6 bases; unmatched junction bases: 9. The CDR3 is 14 residues long. The CDR3 nucleotides read TGTGCCAGCAGAGTCGGACAGGGTACACCTGAAGCTTTCTTT. It is translated as CASRVGQGTPEAFF.

The chain carries TRBV4-3 and TRBJ2-3; D remains ambiguous. The germline gives CDR1 LGHNA, CDR2 YSLEER. The V end was cut by 4 bases, the J end by 0 bases, with 11 bases between. This CDR3 region has 15 residues. CDR3 region: CASSPHYGSTDTQYF. CDR3 nucleotide sequence: TGCGCCAGCAGCCCCCATTACGGTAGCACAGATACGCAGTATTTT.